This is a list of T cell receptor beta chains from one sample in a study of blood T cells in healthy people across ages. TCRdb fed the 5' RACE reads into MiXCR, producing one record per CDR3 protein. In the table there are hundreds of thousands of distinct CDR3 sequences, under 45% of which are singletons. The sequenced sample was blood. Receptor source: a man between 60 and 70 years old in good health. The CDR3 runs from the conserved cysteine through the conserved F or W. D genes are given only for firm matches. Not all rows give a size; the values are once, few, many and, for expanded clones, a class.

CDR3	DNA	J	V	D	size
CASSYVWGNEQYF	TGTGCCAGCAGTTACGTATGGGGTAACGAGCAGTACTTC	TRBJ2-7	TRBV6-5	.	.
CASGDLRRAGANVLTF	TGTGCCAGCGGGGACCTTCGGAGGGCTGGGGCCAACGTCCTGACTTTC	TRBJ2-6	TRBV27	.	.
CASSLATRDTEAFF	TGTGCCAGCAGCTTAGCCACAAGGGACACTGAAGCTTTCTTT	TRBJ1-1	TRBV7-8	.	.
CASSPTGAVTGSGANVLTF	TGTGCCAGCAGCCCTACGGGGGCTGTAACGGGTTCTGGGGCCAACGTCCTGACTTTC	TRBJ2-6	TRBV7-9	.	.
CASSYSRGSDGYTF	TGTGCCAGCAGTTACTCGAGGGGATCGGATGGCTACACCTTC	TRBJ1-2	TRBV6-6	.	few
CATKDGGVYTEAFF	TGTGCCACCAAAGACGGGGGCGTTTACACTGAAGCTTTCTTT	TRBJ1-1	TRBV6-1	.	.
CASSYVGPSSNQPQHF	TGTGCCAGCAGCTACGTTGGGCCTTCTAGCAATCAGCCCCAGCATTTT	TRBJ1-5	TRBV6-2/TRBV6-3	.	once
CASSYIRGSLGETQYF	TGTGCCAGCAGTTACATCAGGGGCTCACTGGGAGAGACCCAGTACTTC	TRBJ2-5	TRBV6-2/TRBV6-3	.	.
CASSLPGVMGTEAFF	TGTGCCAGCAGCTTGCCGGGGGTAATGGGGACTGAAGCTTTCTTT	TRBJ1-1	TRBV5-6	.	.
CASSQIGRGWDYEQYF	TGCGCCAGCAGCCAAATAGGGAGAGGTTGGGACTACGAGCAGTACTTC	TRBJ2-7	TRBV4-1	.	.
CATSDPPGQGYNEQFF	TGTGCCACCAGCGACCCGCCCGGACAGGGTTACAATGAGCAGTTCTTC	TRBJ2-1	TRBV24-1	TRBD1	.
CSLTGVEENGYTF	TGCAGCCTAACAGGGGTTGAGGAGAATGGCTACACCTTC	TRBJ1-2	TRBV29-1	TRBD1	.
CATGHRGSSTEAFF	TGTGCAACCGGTCACAGGGGGTCGAGCACTGAAGCTTTCTTT	TRBJ1-1	TRBV24-1	TRBD1	.
CASTLLTSGLYF	TGTGCCAGCACCCTATTGACTAGTGGTTTGTATTTT	TRBJ2-3	TRBV12-3/TRBV12-4	.	few
CASSLWGGTEAFF	TGTGCCAGCAGCCTATGGGGAGGTACTGAAGCTTTCTTT	TRBJ1-1	TRBV13	.	few
CASSQEKGLASGANVLTF	TGCGCCAGCAGCCAAGAAAAGGGACTAGCCTCTGGGGCCAACGTCCTGACTTTC	TRBJ2-6	TRBV4-1	TRBD2	few
CASSPPQVEQYF	TGTGCCAGCAGCCCCCCTCAGGTCGAGCAGTACTTC	TRBJ2-7	TRBV7-2	.	many